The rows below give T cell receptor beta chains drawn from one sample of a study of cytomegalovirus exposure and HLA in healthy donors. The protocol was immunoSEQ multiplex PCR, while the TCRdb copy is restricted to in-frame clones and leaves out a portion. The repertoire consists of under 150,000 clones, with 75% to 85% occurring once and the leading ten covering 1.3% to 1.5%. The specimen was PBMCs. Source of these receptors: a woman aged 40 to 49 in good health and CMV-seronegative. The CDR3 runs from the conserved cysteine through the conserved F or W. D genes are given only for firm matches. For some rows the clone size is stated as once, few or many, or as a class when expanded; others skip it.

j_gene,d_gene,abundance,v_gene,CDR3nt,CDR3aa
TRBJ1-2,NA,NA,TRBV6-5,TGTGCCAGCAGTTGGGGATTGGAGACAGTATTGGATGGCTACACCTTC,CASSWGLETVLDGYTF
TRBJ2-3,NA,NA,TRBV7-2,TGTGCCAGCAGCCCTGGCGGGGGCCGAGGCGCAGATACGCAGTATTTT,CASSPGGGRGADTQYF
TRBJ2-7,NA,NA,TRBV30,TGTGCCGCCTCAAAACGGGCGGGGGCAGGGGAGCAGTACTTC,CAASKRAGAGEQYF
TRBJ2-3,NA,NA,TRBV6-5,TGTGCCAGCAGGACTCTTTCGGGGGGCACAGATACGCAGTATTTT,CASRTLSGGTDTQYF
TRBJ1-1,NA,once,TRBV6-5,TGTGCCAGCAGTTACTTGGCGGGAGCTAACACTGAAGCTTTCTTT,CASSYLAGANTEAFF
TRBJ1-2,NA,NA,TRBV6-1,TGTGCCAGCAGTCCCCTTGTCTATGGCTACACCTTC,CASSPLVYGYTF
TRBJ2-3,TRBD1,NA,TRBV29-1,TGCAGCGTTACCAGGGGGCGAAGGACAGATACGCAGTATTTT,CSVTRGRRTDTQYF
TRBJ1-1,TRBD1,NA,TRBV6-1,TGTGCCAGCAGTGCTCCCTGGGACAGGGGGCCCATGAACACTGAAGCTTTCTTT,CASSAPWDRGPMNTEAFF
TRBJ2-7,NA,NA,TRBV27,TGTGCCAGCAGTTTTACTGGTCGGTCCAGGGGGGCTTACCGCTCCTACGAGCAGTACTTC,CASSFTGRSRGAYRSYEQYF
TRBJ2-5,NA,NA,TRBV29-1,TGCAGCGTTGACGGTATGCAAGGGGGGGCCTTGGAGACCCAGTACTTC,CSVDGMQGGALETQYF
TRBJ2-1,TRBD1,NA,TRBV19,TGTGCCAGTAGGGACCAAGGGACAGGGTTATATAGTGAGCAGTTCTTC,CASRDQGTGLYSEQFF
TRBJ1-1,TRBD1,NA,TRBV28,TGTGCCAGCAGCCACGGAGGGGGCAATAAGGTCACTGAAGCTTTCTTT,CASSHGGGNKVTEAFF
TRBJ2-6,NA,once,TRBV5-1,TGCGCCAGCTCTGGACAGTTACTTGGGGCCAACGTCCTGACTTTC,CASSGQLLGANVLTF
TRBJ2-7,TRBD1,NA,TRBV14,TGTGCCAGCAGCCATGGACAGGCGAACTCCTACGAGCAGTACTTC,CASSHGQANSYEQYF
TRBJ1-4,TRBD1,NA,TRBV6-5,TGTGCCAGCAGTTCCCGACAGGGAAGGGAAAAACTGTTTTTT,CASSSRQGREKLFF
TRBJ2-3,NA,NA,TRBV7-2,TGTGCCAGCAGCTTTGATGAGGGTAGCACAGATACGCAGTATTTT,CASSFDEGSTDTQYF
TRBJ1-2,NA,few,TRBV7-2,TGTGCCAGCAGCCCAACCCGGACGGACTTTTATGGCTACACCTTC,CASSPTRTDFYGYTF
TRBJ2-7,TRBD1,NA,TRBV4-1,TGCGCCAGCAGCCCTACTCCCAGGGGGACGACCTACGAGCAGTACTTC,CASSPTPRGTTYEQYF
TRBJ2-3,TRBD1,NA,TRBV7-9,TGTGCCAGCAGCTTCTTCGACAGGGCTTACACAGATACGCAGTATTTT,CASSFFDRAYTDTQYF
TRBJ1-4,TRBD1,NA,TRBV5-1,TGCGCCAGCAGCTCCCCAGGGGGTTTGGGTGAAAAACTGTTTTTT,CASSSPGGLGEKLFF
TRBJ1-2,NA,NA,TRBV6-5,TGTGCCAGCAGTTACTCGTTTCATCCGGGATCCTATGGCTACACCTTC,CASSYSFHPGSYGYTF
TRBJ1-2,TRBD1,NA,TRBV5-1,TGCGCCAGCAGCCTTGGACAGGGGGCTCTGTATGGCTACACCTTC,CASSLGQGALYGYTF
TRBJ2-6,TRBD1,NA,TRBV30,TGTGCCTGGAGTGTAAGGGGGCGAAGCTTTGGGGCCAACGTCCTGACTTTC,CAWSVRGRSFGANVLTF
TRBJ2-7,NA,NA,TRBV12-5,TGTGCTAGTGGTTTGGTACCTTTACGGGGTTACGAGCAGTACTTC,CASGLVPLRGYEQYF
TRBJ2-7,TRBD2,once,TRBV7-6,TGTGCCAGCAGCTTCGGTAGCGGGGGAGCCTACGAGCAGTACTTC,CASSFGSGGAYEQYF
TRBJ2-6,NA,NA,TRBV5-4,TGTGCCAGCAGCTTAGCGGCCTCTGGGGCCAACGTCCTGACTTTC,CASSLAASGANVLTF
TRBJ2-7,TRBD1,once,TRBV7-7,TGTGCTAGCCAGCTTAAGTCCCGACAGGGAACCTACGAGCAGTACTTC,CASQLKSRQGTYEQYF
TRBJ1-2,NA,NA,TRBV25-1,TGTGCCAGCAGTGAATCCCTGACGGAGAACTATGGCTACACCTTC,CASSESLTENYGYTF
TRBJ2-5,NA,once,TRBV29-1,TGCAGCGTTGCCGGCGGACAAGAGACCCAGTACTTC,CSVAGGQETQYF
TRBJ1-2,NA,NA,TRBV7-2,TGTGCCAGCAGCTTAGAGATGGGCGGGGAAGGCTACACCTTC,CASSLEMGGEGYTF
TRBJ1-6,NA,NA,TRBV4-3,TGCGCCAGCAGCCAAGGGACAGTAGGGCTGGGGTCACCCCTCCACTTT,CASSQGTVGLGSPLHF
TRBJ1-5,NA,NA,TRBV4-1,TGCGCCAGCAGCCAAGAGGACGAACAGGTTATGACTTATCAGCCCCAGCATTTT,CASSQEDEQVMTYQPQHF
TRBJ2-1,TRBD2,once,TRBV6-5,TGTGCCAGCAGCACGGGGGGAGGCTACAATGAGCAGTTCTTC,CASSTGGGYNEQFF
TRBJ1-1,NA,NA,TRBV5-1,TGCGCCAGCAGCCAAAGTGGGGCACGAGTTGAGGCTTTCTTT,CASSQSGARVEAFF
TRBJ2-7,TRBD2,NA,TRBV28,TGTGCCAGCAGGGTAGCGGGATTCGGAGGGGAGCAGTACTTC,CASRVAGFGGEQYF
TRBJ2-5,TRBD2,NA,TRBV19,TGTGCCAGTAGTACCCGTAGCGGGGATGGGCTTCGGGCCCAGTACTTC,CASSTRSGDGLRAQYF
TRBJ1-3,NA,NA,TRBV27,TGTGCCAGCAGAAAGGTACAGGGCTCCCTCTCTGGAAACACCATATATTTT,CASRKVQGSLSGNTIYF
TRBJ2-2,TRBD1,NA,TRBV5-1,TGCGCCAGCAGCAGCGGACAGGGCATGAACACCGGGGAGCTGTTTTTT,CASSSGQGMNTGELFF
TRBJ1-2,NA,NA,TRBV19,TGTGCCAGTAGTATTGGGGCAGGTTGGGACTATGGCTACACCTTC,CASSIGAGWDYGYTF
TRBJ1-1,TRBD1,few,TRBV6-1,TGTGCCAGCATCCGGGACAGACTCTCGAGGACTGAAGCTTTCTTT,CASIRDRLSRTEAFF
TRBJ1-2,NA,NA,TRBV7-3,TGTGCCAGCAGCCCCAACCAGGGGAGCTATGGCTACACCTTC,CASSPNQGSYGYTF
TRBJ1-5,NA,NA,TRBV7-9,TGTGCCAGCAGCCTCGAGGGCCATCAGCCCCAGCATTTT,CASSLEGHQPQHF
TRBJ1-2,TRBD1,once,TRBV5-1,TGCGCCAGCAGCTTGGAGACCGGGACAGGTTATGGCTACACCTTC,CASSLETGTGYGYTF
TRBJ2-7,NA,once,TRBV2,TGTGCCAGCAGACAGGTTTCCGAGCAGTACTTC,CASRQVSEQYF
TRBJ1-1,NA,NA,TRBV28,TGTGCCAGCAGTTCCGTGACTGAAGCTTTCTTT,CASSSVTEAFF
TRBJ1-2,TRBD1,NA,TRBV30,TGTGCCTGGAGCGCGGACAGGGGGCTCGATGGCTACACCTTC,CAWSADRGLDGYTF
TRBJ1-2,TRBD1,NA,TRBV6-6,TGTGCCAGCAGTTACGAACAGGGGAACTATGGCTACACCTTC,CASSYEQGNYGYTF
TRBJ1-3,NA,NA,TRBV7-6,TGTGCCAGCAGCCCGGCGTTGGGGGCCCCCTCTGGAAACACCATATATTTT,CASSPALGAPSGNTIYF
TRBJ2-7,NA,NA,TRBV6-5,TGTGCCAGCAGCCAGGGGCCTTTCTACGAGCAGTACTTC,CASSQGPFYEQYF
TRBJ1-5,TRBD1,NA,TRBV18,TGTGCCAGCTCACCACCCGGACAGGGTAGCAATCAGCCCCAGCATTTT,CASSPPGQGSNQPQHF
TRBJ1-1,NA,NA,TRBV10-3,TGTGCCATCAGTGAGTCCTCGGGACAGAACACTGAAGCTTTCTTT,CAISESSGQNTEAFF
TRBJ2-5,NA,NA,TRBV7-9,TGTGCCAGCAGCTTAGTAGGACTCCTAGCTTCTGAGACCCAGTACTTC,CASSLVGLLASETQYF
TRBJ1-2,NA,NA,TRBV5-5,TGTGCCAGCAACAATGACGAAAGGGGTTCGCTCTACACCTTC,CASNNDERGSLYTF
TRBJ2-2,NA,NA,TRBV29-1,TGCAGCGTGACTATGACCCAGACTAACACCGGGGAGCTGTTTTTT,CSVTMTQTNTGELFF
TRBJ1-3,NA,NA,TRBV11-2,TGTGCCAGCAGCCTCTCTGGAAACACCATATATTTT,CASSLSGNTIYF